A single sample gave rise to the 27 T cell receptor beta chains below, sequenced in a study of OX40 agonist ivuxolimab in advanced cancers. Measured with immunoSEQ multiplex PCR; TCRdb has only the in-frame clones, and not every one. The repertoire consists of some 49,000 clones, with about 79% occurring once and the leading ten covering approximately 8%. Sequencing used CD4+ or CD8+ T cells sorted from blood, obtained in a trial of the OX40 agonist ivuxolimab. Source of these receptors: an adult with an advanced solid tumor such as melanoma, head and neck, liver or kidney cancer.

This chain joins TRBV2 and TRBJ2-5, with D perhaps TRBD2 (6 bases). The V end was cut by 6 bases, the J end by 3 bases, with 20 bases between. Germline CDR1 reads SNHLY; CDR2 reads FYNNEI. The CDR3 is 16 residues long. The CDR3 DNA is TGTGCCAGCAGCCCCGACTCGGGACTCCTAAAAGAGACCCAGTACTTC. It encodes CASSPDSGLLKETQYF.

The chain links TRBV6-5 to TRBJ1-4, with D possibly matching TRBD1 (5 bases). The V gene's germline CDR1 is MNHEY and CDR2 SVGAGI. The CDR3 has 13 amino acids. V was trimmed by 9 bases and J by 7 bases, leaving 15 bases between them. The CDR3 sequence: CASRGAPIEKLFF. The CDR3, as DNA: TGTGCCAGTAGGGGAGCTCCGATTGAAAAACTGTTTTTT.

The table lists this clone with many counts. The chain couples TRBV19 to TRBJ1-2; tentatively, D is TRBD1 (5 bases). The germline V and J ends were trimmed by 7 bases and 2 bases, with 17 bases remaining between them. This CDR3 contains 15 residues. The germline CDR1 and CDR2 sequences are LNHDA and SQIVND (reference sequence). The CDR3 sequence: CASTSLGGRNYGYTF. CDR3 DNA sequence: TGTGCCAGTACCTCACTTGGGGGACGGAACTATGGCTACACCTTC.

V gene TRBV5-1 combines with J gene TRBJ2-4; perhaps D is TRBD1 or TRBD2 (5 bases each). This CDR3 is built from 15 residues. Germline lookup yields CDR1 SGHRS and CDR2 YFSETQ. V was pared by 4 bases and J by 7 bases, with 18 bases between. The CDR3 is CASSATRSEGNIQYF. As DNA, the CDR3 is TGCGCCAGCAGCGCAACTAGAAGTGAGGGGAACATTCAGTACTTC.

This clone has a single count. This chain uses TRBV28 with TRBJ2-4; D gene unclear. This CDR3 contains 20 residues. CDR1 is MDHEN and CDR2 is SYDVKM in the germline V gene. V lost 4 bases, J lost 0 bases, and 25 bases lay in between. CDR3 nucleotide sequence: TGTGCCAGCAGTTATCCTCGTGACGACCTTGCCGATCTAGCCAAAAACATTCAGTACTTC. Translation: CASSYPRDDLADLAKNIQYF.

V and J are TRBV18 and TRBJ2-7, with 7 bases that match TRBD1. V lost 4 bases and J lost 5; bases outside the gene matches: 5. CDR3 length: 13 amino acids. Germline-derived CDR1 and CDR2 are KGHSH and LQKENI. This chain's CDR3 is CASSHTGADEQYF. In DNA form, the CDR3 reads TGTGCCAGCTCACACACAGGGGCCGACGAGCAGTACTTC.

V and J are TRBV30 and TRBJ2-2; D is undetermined. V was trimmed by 3 bases and J by 5 bases, leaving 16 bases between them. From germline, CDR1 is GTSNPN and CDR2 SVGIG (reference sequence). The CDR3 is 15 residues long. The CDR3, as DNA: TGTGCCTGGAGGTCGGGCTCCTTTGGGACCGGGGAGCTGTTTTTT. Its translation: CAWRSGSFGTGELFF.

CDR3 sequence reads: CASSLRGGETQYF. Written as DNA, the CDR3 is TGTGCCAGCAGCTTGCGGGGGGGAGAGACCCAGTACTTC. The V and J genes are TRBV5-6 and TRBJ2-5; 8 bases align to TRBD2. V shed 1 base and J 4 bases; nucleotides not matched to a gene: 0. CDR3 length: 13 residues. Germline lookup yields CDR1 SGHDT and CDR2 YYEEEE.

V and J are TRBV2 and TRBJ1-1; D is possibly TRBD1 (5 bases). The V and J ends lost 7 bases and 1 base respectively, with 10 bases between them. Germline-derived CDR1 and CDR2 are SNHLY and FYNNEI. The CDR3 contains 13 residues. The DNA for the CDR3 is TGTGCCAGCATTAGAGACAGGAACACTGAAGCTTTCTTT. Encoded protein: CASIRDRNTEAFF.

This sequence joins TRBV5-1 and TRBJ1-1; D uncertain. V shed 0 bases and J shed 4 bases, with 10 bases lying between them. There are 14 residues in the CDR3. Germline-derived CDR1 and CDR2 are SGHRS and YFSETQ. The CDR3 DNA follows: TGCGCCAGCAGCTTGGGGGTTACGGGCACTGAAGCTTTCTTT. Protein: CASSLGVTGTEAFF.

V usage is TRBV5-4 and J usage is TRBJ1-2; D not certain. The CDR3 extends over 14 amino acids. Germline-derived CDR1 and CDR2 are SGHNT and YYREEE (reference sequence). The V end lost 3 bases, the J end lost 5 bases, and 14 bases lay between the germline ends. CDR3: CASSSPDGLYGYTF. For the CDR3, the DNA is TGTGCCAGCAGCTCGCCGGACGGCCTTTATGGCTACACCTTC. Using reference TRBV5-4 and TRBJ1-2 for the parts outside the CDR3, the full variable domain is ETGVTQSPTHLIKTRGQQVTLRCSSQSGHNTVSWYQQALGQGPQFIFQYYREEENGRGNFPPRFSGLQFPNYSSELNVNALELDDSALYLCASSSPDGLYGYTFGSGTRLTVV.

The V and J genes are TRBV28 and TRBJ2-4; tentative D call: TRBD1 (6 bases). CDR1 and CDR2 (germline): MDHEN, SYDVKM. With 6 bases removed from V and 8 bases from J, the gap between germline ends came to 14 bases. There are 13 residues in the CDR3. CDR3 nucleotide sequence: TGTGCCAGCAGATCAACAGGGTTGGACATTCAGTACTTC. Translation: CASRSTGLDIQYF.

This clone has a handful of counts. The chain is built from TRBV30 and TRBJ1-5; D is perhaps TRBD1 (6 bases). The CDR3 runs 16 residues. V was pared by 3 bases and J by 4 bases, with 19 bases between. CDR1 is GTSNPN and CDR2 is SVGIG in the germline V gene (reference sequence). The CDR3 nucleotides read TGTGCCTGGAGCCAAAACGGGGGGCGATCAAATCAGCCCCAGCATTTT. This sequence encodes CAWSQNGGRSNQPQHF.

This chain uses TRBV11-1 with TRBJ1-2; unclear D gene. The V end lost 1 base, the J end lost 8 bases, and 14 bases lay between the germline ends. Looked up from germline, CDR1 is SGHAT and CDR2 is FQDESV (reference sequence). The CDR3 extends over 14 amino acids. The CDR3 DNA follows: TGTGCCAGCAGCTTAGGGTCCCTGTCTGGGGGCTACACCTTC. This translates into CASSLGSLSGGYTF.

The V gene is TRBV19, the J gene TRBJ1-5, with D perhaps matching TRBD1 (5 bases). The CDR3 is made up of 16 amino acids. Per the germline V gene, CDR1 is LNHDA and CDR2 is SQIVND (reference sequence). The V end lost 3 bases, the J end lost 1 base, and 13 bases lay between the germline ends. CDR3 bases: TGTGCCAGTAGTATCTCGCAGGGTCGGAGCAATCAGCCCCAGCATTTT. Its translation is CASSISQGRSNQPQHF.

The chain links TRBV7-8 to TRBJ2-7, with D perhaps matching TRBD2 (6 bases). This CDR3 is 14 amino acids long. Between the trimmed V and J ends, which lost 0 bases and 5 bases, there was a span of 11 bases. Looked up from germline, CDR1 is SGHVS and CDR2 is FQNEAQ. CDR3 protein: CASSLARGRDEQYF. CDR3 DNA sequence: TGTGCCAGCAGCTTAGCGCGGGGACGGGACGAGCAGTACTTC.

The rearrangement uses TRBV4-3 and TRBJ2-3; no firm D call. With 0 bases removed from V and 6 bases from J, the gap between germline ends came to 10 bases. CDR1 is LGHNA, CDR2 YSLEER, per germline. This CDR3 contains 14 residues. The chain's CDR3 is CASSQDPLGDTQYF. The CDR3 bases are TGCGCCAGCAGCCAAGATCCACTGGGGGATACGCAGTATTTT.

The rearrangement uses TRBV6-1 and TRBJ2-1, with TRBD2 identical over 7 bases. The CDR3 extends over 11 amino acids. Germline values: CDR1 MNHNS, CDR2 SASEGT. V lost 5 bases and J lost 14; bases outside the gene matches: 6. In DNA, the CDR3 is TGTGCCAGCAGTTACAGCGGGATTGAGTTCTTC. Translated, it gives CASSYSGIEFF.

This chain links TRBV30 with TRBJ2-2; D perhaps matches TRBD2 (7 bases). The CDR3 totals 14 residues. Looked up from germline, CDR1 is GTSNPN and CDR2 is SVGIG (reference sequence). The V end was cut by 5 bases, the J end by 7 bases, with 17 bases between. The CDR3 DNA reads as TGTGCCTGGTCGGGGGGCATTAGAATCGGGGAGCTGTTTTTT. Its protein product is CAWSGGIRIGELFF.

This chain uses TRBV9 with TRBJ2-1; D remains unclear. The CDR3 loop spans 14 amino acids. Germline loops: CDR1 SGDLS, CDR2 YYNGEE. Trimming pared 7 bases from V and 0 bases from J, leaving 11 bases between. CDR3: CASLPTSSYNEQFF. The CDR3 nucleotides read TGTGCCAGCTTACCCACGAGCTCCTACAATGAGCAGTTCTTC. Using reference TRBV9 and TRBJ2-1 for the parts outside the CDR3, the full variable domain is DSGVTQTPKHLITATGQRVTLRCSPRSGDLSVYWYQQSLDQGLQFLIQYYNGEERAKGNILERFSAQQFPDLHSELNLSSLELGDSALYFCASLPTSSYNEQFFGPGTRLTVL.

This clone has only one observation. J is TRBJ2-7 and V is TRBV11-2; 9 bases agree with TRBD2. Trimming at V came to 5 bases and at J to 6 bases, leaving 17 bases not matched to a gene. The CDR3 consists of 17 residues. From germline, CDR1 is SGHAT and CDR2 FQNNGV. CDR3 nucleotides: TGTGCCAGCAGCCTTAGCGGGAGATCGGCCTTGGGAATCGAGCAGTACTTC. This translates into CASSLSGRSALGIEQYF.

This clone was counted between two and nine times. This chain links TRBV5-1 with TRBJ2-3, with 12 bases lining up with TRBD1. The CDR3 runs 15 residues. Germline assignment: CDR1 SGHRS and CDR2 YFSETQ. The trim removed 4 bases at V and 6 bases at J, leaving 6 bases unmatched. In DNA, the CDR3 is TGCGCCAGCAGCCCCCGGGACAGGGGGCACGATACGCAGTATTTT. Protein product: CASSPRDRGHDTQYF.

This sequence joins TRBV6-5 and TRBJ1-2; the D gene is possibly TRBD1 (5 bases). The CDR3 spans 15 residues. Looked up from germline, CDR1 is MNHEY and CDR2 is SVGAGI. The V and J ends lost 4 bases and 4 bases respectively, with 16 bases between them. CDR3: CASSWSTGTSYGYTF. The DNA for the CDR3 is TGTGCCAGCAGTTGGTCCACCGGGACGTCCTATGGCTACACCTTC.

This CDR3 reads CASSETKTGDGETQYF. For the CDR3, the DNA is TGTGCCAGCAGTGAAACGAAGACAGGGGATGGGGAGACCCAGTACTTC. This sequence joins TRBV6-1 and TRBJ2-5; 8 bases are a match to TRBD1. The junction had 10 bases not matched to a gene; V was cut back by 2 bases and J by 5 bases. CDR1 MNHNS and CDR2 SASEGT come from the germline V gene. The length of the CDR3 is 16 residues.

This sequence joins TRBV5-4 and TRBJ2-1, with D possibly being TRBD2 (6 bases). Trimming removed 4 bases at V and 4 bases at J, with 18 bases between. The V gene's germline CDR1 is SGHNT and CDR2 YYREEE (reference sequence). The CDR3 has 16 amino acids. CDR3 loop: CASSPAREVGYNEQFF. CDR3 coding DNA: TGTGCCAGCAGCCCAGCGAGGGAGGTCGGGTACAATGAGCAGTTCTTC.

This clone was detected only once. The gene calls are TRBV6-1 and TRBJ2-2; D is perhaps TRBD2 (6 bases). V was pared by 2 bases and J by 2 bases, with 15 bases between. The CDR3 loop spans 17 amino acids. Per germline, CDR1 MNHNS and CDR2 SASEGT. This chain's CDR3 is CASSERAREINTGELFF. For the CDR3, the DNA is TGTGCCAGCAGTGAACGAGCTCGGGAGATAAACACCGGGGAGCTGTTTTTT.

This clone was picked up a small number of times. The rearrangement uses TRBV5-1 and TRBJ2-7; D gene ambiguous. This CDR3 contains 15 residues. Looked up from germline, CDR1 is SGHRS and CDR2 is YFSETQ. The V end was cut by 2 bases, the J end by 0 bases, with 12 bases between. The CDR3 sequence: CASSFGSGLSYEQYF. The CDR3 nucleotides read TGCGCCAGCAGCTTCGGTTCAGGCCTCTCCTACGAGCAGTACTTC. The full variable domain, in which reference TRBV5-1 and TRBJ2-7 provide the parts outside the CDR3, is KAGVTQTPRYLIKTRGQQVTLSCSPISGHRSVSWYQQTPGQGLQFLFEYFSETQRNKGNFPGRFSGRQFSNSRSEMNVSTLELGDSALYLCASSFGSGLSYEQYFGPGTRLTVT.